The 31 T cell receptor beta chains reported below all come from one sample, sequenced in a study of blood T cell repertoires in COVID-19. Assay: immunoSEQ multiplex PCR; the TCRdb copy retains only in-frame clones and omits some. The data hold about 180,000 clones, with 86% observed a single time. Sequencing used PBMCs or T cells enriched from blood (not recorded which). Receptors were obtained from a woman in her 30s who had recovered from COVID-19.

The gene calls are TRBV4-2 and TRBJ2-1, with a tentative D call TRBD2 (7 bases). V shed 1 base and J shed 9 bases, with 19 bases lying between them. CDR3 length: 16 residues. The V gene's germline CDR1 is LGHNA and CDR2 YNFKEQ. This CDR3 is CASSQVRGLGGSEQFF. The CDR3 DNA sequence: TGTGCCAGCAGCCAAGTACGGGGGCTGGGCGGGAGTGAGCAGTTCTTC.

A remark on this clone: Other DNA sequences in this specimen translate into the identical CDR3. The chain recombines TRBV15 with TRBJ1-4; no clear D gene. In germline, CDR1 is LNHNV, CDR2 YYDKDF (reference sequence). Trimming took off 0 bases at V and 0 bases at J, with 5 bases between the two ends. The CDR3 is 15 amino acids. CDR3 coding DNA: TGTGCCACCAGCAGAGATCTTGCAACTAATGAAAAACTGTTTTTT. Translation gives CATSRDLATNEKLFF.

This clone was seen just once. The J gene is TRBJ2-3, the V gene TRBV7-3, with 8 positions matching TRBD2. From germline, CDR1 is SGHTA and CDR2 FQGTGA. V dropped 8 bases and J dropped 6; count of bases not matched to a gene: 16. The CDR3 length is 16 residues. This CDR3 reads CASSPPGLAGRDTQYF. As DNA, the CDR3 is TGTGCCAGCTCCCCTCCAGGGCTAGCGGGCAGGGATACGCAGTATTTT.

CDR3 sequence: CASSVSQGAWETQYF. CDR3 DNA sequence: TGTGCCAGCAGCGTGAGCCAGGGGGCCTGGGAGACCCAGTACTTC. V gene TRBV9 combines with J gene TRBJ2-5; TRBD1 agrees at 8 bases. V lost 2 bases to trimming and J lost 5 bases; unmatched junction nucleotides: 8. This CDR3 is built from 15 residues. Germline loops: CDR1 SGDLS, CDR2 YYNGEE. The whole variable domain, remainder taken from reference TRBV9 and TRBJ2-5, is DSGVTQTPKHLITATGQRVTLRCSPRSGDLSVYWYQQSLDQGLQFLIQYYNGEERAKGNILERFSAQQFPDLHSELNLSSLELGDSALYFCASSVSQGAWETQYFGPGTRLLVL.

This clone was recorded at least ten times. The chain carries TRBV19 and TRBJ2-7, with D perhaps TRBD1 (6 bases). The CDR3 sequence is 14 residues long. Deletions cut 4 bases from V and 5 bases from J, with 15 bases between. Germline CDR1 and CDR2: LNHDA and SQIVND (reference sequence). CDR3 residues: CASSRTARFDEQYF. The CDR3 DNA is TGTGCCAGTAGTAGGACAGCCCGATTCGACGAGCAGTACTTC. The full variable domain, rest sourced from reference TRBV19 and TRBJ2-7, is DGGITQSPKYLFRKEGQNVTLSCEQNLNHDAMYWYRQDPGQGLRLIYYSQIVNDFQKGDIAEGYSVSREKKESFPLTVTSAQKNPTAFYLCASSRTARFDEQYFGPGTRLTVT.

This clone was counted a single time. The chain combines TRBV27 with TRBJ2-1; 12 bases are shared with TRBD2. Per germline, CDR1 MNHEY and CDR2 SMNVEV (reference sequence). The CDR3 consists of 17 residues. The J segment lost 0 bases and the V segment lost 2 bases, leaving 2 bases of the junction unmatched. CDR3 loop: CASSLGTSGYSYNEQFF. DNA for the CDR3: TGTGCCAGCAGTTTAGGGACTAGCGGGTACTCCTACAATGAGCAGTTCTTC.

The chain is built from TRBV28 and TRBJ1-1; 8 nucleotides line up with TRBD1. Trimming took 6 bases from V and 4 from J; bases not matched to a gene: 7. The CDR3 runs to 14 residues. The germline CDR1 and CDR2 sequences are MDHEN and SYDVKM. The CDR3 here is CASRKSDRATEAFF. As DNA, the CDR3 is TGTGCCAGCAGAAAATCGGACAGGGCCACTGAAGCTTTCTTT.

V usage is TRBV27 and J usage is TRBJ2-3, with 13 bases identical to TRBD2. The CDR3 extends over 15 amino acids. The germline gives CDR1 MNHEY, CDR2 SMNVEV (reference sequence). The J segment lost 9 bases and the V segment lost 5 bases, leaving 8 bases of the junction unmatched. The CDR3 is CASSLPPGLAGTQYF. The DNA for the CDR3 is TGTGCCAGCAGTCTCCCCCCGGGACTAGCGGGAACGCAGTATTTT.

The CDR3 DNA reads TGCGCCAGCAGCCTCACCGCCGGGACTAGCGGTTCCTACGAGCAGTACTTC. Translated, it gives CASSLTAGTSGSYEQYF. The rearrangement joins TRBV4-1 to TRBJ2-7, with 11 positions matching TRBD2. The J segment lost 1 base and the V segment lost 4 bases, leaving 9 bases of the junction unmatched. The germline CDR1 and CDR2 sequences are MGHRA and YSYEKL. There are 17 residues in the CDR3.

CDR3 residues: CASSLLEGQGGYTF. Written as DNA, the CDR3 is TGTGCCAGCAGCTTATTGGAGGGGCAGGGTGGCTACACCTTC. The rearrangement joins TRBV7-9 to TRBJ1-2, with D perhaps matching TRBD1 (5 bases). Trimming cost V 2 bases and J 7 bases, with 14 bases left between them. Germline CDR1 and CDR2: SEHNR and FQNEAQ (reference sequence). The CDR3 extends over 14 amino acids.

The chain couples TRBV10-3 to TRBJ1-1, with D tentatively TRBD1 (6 bases). V was pared by 5 bases and J by 10 bases, with 23 bases between. Germline CDR1 and CDR2: ENHRY and SYGVKD. The CDR3 extends over 15 amino acids. The CDR3 bases are TGTGCCATCAGTAAGGACCGGGACAACACCAATGGAGCTTTCTTT. This sequence encodes CAISKDRDNTNGAFF.

With regard to this clone: The junction departs from the called germline gene at one end, perhaps through a read error. The chain joins TRBV7-9 to TRBJ2-3; D is unclear. This CDR3 has 12 amino acids. Germline assignment: CDR1 SEHNR and CDR2 FQNEAQ (reference sequence). DNA for the CDR3: TGCCTAGGAGCAACTAGCACAGATACGCAGTATTTT. It encodes CLGATSTDTQYF.

The CDR3 nucleotides read TGTGCCAGCAGTGACTCTCGTGGGACGGGACTTTATGATGGCTACACCTTC. This encodes CASSDSRGTGLYDGYTF. This rearrangement joins TRBV6-4 to TRBJ1-2; tentatively, D is TRBD1 (5 bases). The CDR3 contains 17 residues. Germline V CDR1 and CDR2: MRHNA, SNTAGT. V was trimmed by 0 bases and J by 6 bases, leaving 20 bases between them.

The CDR3 spells CASSFLAGGLYNEQFF. The CDR3 DNA follows: TGTGCCAGCAGCTTCCTCGCGGGAGGGCTTTACAATGAGCAGTTCTTC. The chain joins TRBV7-2 to TRBJ2-1; 9 bases are shared with TRBD2. The CDR3 consists of 16 residues. Germline CDR1 reads SGHTA; CDR2 reads FQGNSA. The V and J ends lost 3 bases and 4 bases, in that order; junction bases with no gene match: 7.

V and J are TRBV11-2 and TRBJ2-7; D possibly corresponds to TRBD2 (5 bases). This CDR3 spans 14 amino acids. From germline, CDR1 is SGHAT and CDR2 FQNNGV. V was trimmed by 5 bases and J by 2 bases, leaving 13 bases between them. CDR3 DNA: TGTGCCAGCAGCGTAAACGGAGCGGCCTACGAGCAGTACTTC. Protein sequence: CASSVNGAAYEQYF.

This clone was found once. The chain recombines TRBV11-2 with TRBJ2-1; 8 bases line up with TRBD1. There are 14 residues in the CDR3. CDR1 and CDR2 from the germline V gene are SGHAT and FQNNGV. With V trimmed by 3 bases and J by 4 bases, 2 bases remained unmatched. DNA for the CDR3: TGTGCCAGCAGCTTTGGACAGGGTTACAATGAGCAGTTCTTC. Its protein product is CASSFGQGYNEQFF. Full variable domain (outside the CDR3, taken from reference TRBV11-2 and TRBJ2-1): EAGVAQSPRYKIIEKRQSVAFWCNPISGHATLYWYQQILGQGPKLLIQFQNNGVVDDSQLPKDRFSAERLKGVDSTLKIQPAKLEDSAVYLCASSFGQGYNEQFFGPGTRLTVL.

The chain has TRBV6-1 and TRBJ1-4; 8 nucleotides agree with TRBD1. CDR1 and CDR2 (germline): MNHNS, SASEGT. V lost 11 bases and J lost 4; bases outside the gene matches: 6. The CDR3 runs 13 residues. The CDR3 bases are TGTGCCGTGCAGGGGGCGAATAATGAAAAACTGTTTTTT. Translation: CAVQGANNEKLFF.

This rearrangement joins TRBV11-3 to TRBJ2-2; 7 bases agree with TRBD1. This CDR3 is built from 16 residues. Germline CDR1 is SGHNT and CDR2 is YENEEA. J lost 1 base, V lost 5 bases, and 7 bases had no gene match. This CDR3 is CASSRAGTENTGELFF. CDR3 DNA sequence: TGTGCCAGCAGCCGAGCCGGGACAGAGAACACCGGGGAGCTGTTTTTT.

This sequence joins TRBV28 and TRBJ1-1; possible D gene TRBD1, 5 bases. The CDR3 runs 14 residues. Germline CDR1 reads MDHEN; CDR2 reads SYDVKM. Deletions cut 4 bases from V and 0 bases from J, with 9 bases between. CDR3 DNA: TGTGCCAGCAGTTCGGACATCATGAACACTGAAGCTTTCTTT. It translates to CASSSDIMNTEAFF.

This rearrangement joins TRBV11-2 to TRBJ2-5; D possibly corresponds to TRBD2 (5 bases). Germline-derived CDR1 and CDR2 are SGHAT and FQNNGV. The CDR3 extends over 19 amino acids. V was cut by 1 base and J by 7 bases, with 28 bases left in between. The CDR3 bases are TGTGCCAGCAGCTTAGTAGCCGATGCCGCACGGGGAAGACTGTGGACCCAGTACTTC. As protein: CASSLVADAARGRLWTQYF. Full variable domain (remainder filled in from reference TRBV11-2 and TRBJ2-5): EAGVAQSPRYKIIEKRQSVAFWCNPISGHATLYWYQQILGQGPKLLIQFQNNGVVDDSQLPKDRFSAERLKGVDSTLKIQPAKLEDSAVYLCASSLVADAARGRLWTQYFGPGTRLLVL.

V gene TRBV5-6 combines with J gene TRBJ1-5; 7 bases are a match to TRBD1. J gave up 2 bases and V 0 bases, and 11 bases lay outside the gene matches. The germline V gene encodes CDR1 SGHDT and CDR2 YYEEEE. This CDR3 spans 18 amino acids. Here the CDR3 reads CASSLGQGPREGNQPQHF. The CDR3 nucleotides read TGTGCCAGCAGCTTGGGACAGGGCCCTCGAGAGGGCAATCAGCCCCAGCATTTT. The entire variable domain, with the rest obtained from reference TRBV5-6 and TRBJ1-5, is as follows: DAGVTQSPTHLIKTRGQQVTLRCSPKSGHDTVSWYQQALGQGPQFIFQYYEEEERQRGNFPDRFSGHQFPNYSSELNVNALLLGDSALYLCASSLGQGPREGNQPQHFGDGTRLSIL.

The chain recombines TRBV3-1 (or the pseudogene TRBV3-2) with TRBJ2-3, with 9 bases that match TRBD1. Germline V gene sequence: CDR1 LGHDT, CDR2 YNNKEL (reference sequence). V lost 2 bases to trimming and J lost 4 bases; unmatched junction nucleotides: 7. The CDR3 sequence is 16 residues long. CDR3 region: CASSQPGQGVSDTQYF. The CDR3 DNA is TGTGCCAGCAGCCAACCGGGACAGGGAGTGTCAGATACGCAGTATTTT.

The genes are TRBV5-1 and TRBJ2-3; D unresolved. The CDR3 runs 14 residues. With 0 bases removed from V and 3 bases from J, the gap between germline ends came to 8 bases. CDR1 and CDR2 (germline): SGHRS, YFSETQ. CDR3 sequence: CASSLGSQTDTQYF. CDR3 sequence (DNA): TGCGCCAGCAGCTTGGGGTCACAAACAGATACGCAGTATTTT.

The DNA of the CDR3 is TGTGCCAGCAGTGAAGGTGACGGGACAGGGAACTACGAGCAGTACTTC. It encodes CASSEGDGTGNYEQYF. The chain carries TRBV6-1 and TRBJ2-7; 9 bases match TRBD1. J gave up 3 bases and V 1 base, and 7 bases lay outside the gene matches. The CDR3 loop spans 16 amino acids. Germline V CDR1 and CDR2: MNHNS, SASEGT.

The gene calls are TRBV7-9 and TRBJ2-7, with a weak D call TRBD2 (5 bases). Trimming stripped 4 bases from V and 3 bases from J, with 7 bases between. Germline CDR1 is SEHNR and CDR2 is FQNEAQ (reference sequence). This CDR3 comprises 12 residues. The CDR3 nucleotides read TGTGCCAGCAGCTACGGGGACTACGAGCAGTACTTC. Amino acid sequence: CASSYGDYEQYF.

The J gene is TRBJ2-1, the V gene TRBV19, with 7 positions matching TRBD2. The germline CDR1 and CDR2 sequences are LNHDA and SQIVND (reference sequence). The trim removed 5 bases at V and 0 bases at J, leaving 13 bases unmatched. The length of the CDR3 is 18 residues. CDR3 nucleotides: TGTGCCAGTAGTGTTTTCTTGGGCGGGAGACACTCCTACAATGAGCAGTTCTTC. Its protein is CASSVFLGGRHSYNEQFF.

The genes are TRBV24-1 and TRBJ2-2; a possible D gene is TRBD2 (6 bases). Trimming stripped 9 bases from V and 3 bases from J, with 13 bases between. The CDR3 totals 14 residues. CDR1 and CDR2 (germline): KGHDR, SFDVKD. Written as DNA, the CDR3 is TGTGCCACCGGGACCGGGACTTACACCGGGGAGCTGTTTTTT. It translates to CATGTGTYTGELFF.

The V gene is TRBV6-6, the J gene TRBJ2-2; tentative D call: TRBD1 (5 bases). V was cut by 5 bases and J by 8 bases, with 12 bases left in between. CDR3 length: 13 amino acids. Germline V gives CDR1 MNHNY, CDR2 SVGAGI (reference sequence). CDR3 sequence: CASSTGPPGELFF. In nucleotides, the CDR3 is TGTGCCAGCAGTACAGGTCCACCGGGGGAGCTGTTTTTT.

The gene calls are TRBV6-4 and TRBJ2-2; D might be TRBD2 (6 bases). The germline V and J ends were trimmed by 0 bases and 6 bases, with 14 bases remaining between them. The germline CDR1 and CDR2 sequences are MRHNA and SNTAGT. This CDR3 spans 16 amino acids. The CDR3 protein is CASSDSTKGEAGELFF. The CDR3 nucleotides read TGTGCCAGCAGTGACTCGACAAAAGGGGAGGCCGGGGAGCTGTTTTTT.

V is TRBV28 and J is TRBJ2-5; 8 bases are shared with TRBD2. V shed 4 bases and J 5 bases; nucleotides not matched to a gene: 12. This CDR3 is built from 16 residues. Germline V gives CDR1 MDHEN, CDR2 SYDVKM. The DNA of the CDR3 is TGTGCCAGCAGTTCCTCCTTAGCCGGGAGGGCGGAGACCCAGTACTTC. Amino acid sequence: CASSSSLAGRAETQYF. Full variable domain (outside the CDR3, taken from reference TRBV28 and TRBJ2-5): DVKVTQSSRYLVKRTGEKVFLECVQDMDHENMFWYRQDPGLGLRLIYFSYDVKMKEKGDIPEGYSVSREKKERFSLILESASTNQTSMYLCASSSSLAGRAETQYFGPGTRLLVL.

V is TRBV6-5 and J is TRBJ2-2; 7 bases fit TRBD2. There are 14 residues in the CDR3. V lost 3 bases to trimming and J lost 7 bases; unmatched junction nucleotides: 5. CDR1 MNHEY and CDR2 SVGAGI come from the germline V gene. The chain's CDR3 is CASSYWTRGGELFF. The CDR3 DNA reads TGTGCCAGCAGTTATTGGACTAGAGGCGGGGAGCTGTTTTTT.